These 29 T cell receptor beta chains were all obtained from the same sample, sequenced in a study of T cells in Graves' hyperthyroidism and ophthalmopathy. RNA transcripts served as the template for amplifying TCR beta CDR3 regions. Researchers ran a first-round RT-PCR on the TCR CDR3 using the HTBI primer set. TCRdb itself ran the multiplex PCR reads through MiXCR, one entry per CDR3 protein. Of about 400,000 distinct CDR3 sequences listed, under 15% are singletons. Sequencing was performed on blood. The receptors here all came from a woman in her 30s with Graves' hyperthyroidism.

This clonotype has at least ten counts. V usage is TRBV28 and J usage is TRBJ2-7; TRBD2 matches at 8 bases. Germline V gives CDR1 MDHEN, CDR2 SYDVKM. There are 15 residues in the CDR3. J was trimmed by 4 bases and V by 3 bases; bases with no gene match: 8. The chain's CDR3 is CASSLERELFYEQYF. As DNA, the CDR3 is TGTGCCAGCAGTTTGGAGCGGGAGCTTTTTTACGAGCAGTACTTC.

The CDR3 DNA reads as TGTGCCAGCAGGTCGTGGGTCCGGGACCCTCCGGGGCAAGAGACCCAGTACTTC. It yields the protein CASRSWVRDPPGQETQYF. The J gene is TRBJ2-5, the V gene TRBV6-1, with D tentatively TRBD1 or TRBD2 (5 bases each). The germline gives CDR1 MNHNS, CDR2 SASEGT. The CDR3 is made up of 18 amino acids. The V end lost 6 bases, the J end lost 2 bases, and 25 bases lay between the germline ends.

This clonotype was counted many times. V is TRBV2 and J is TRBJ1-5; D possibly corresponds to TRBD1 (5 bases). Germline V lookup: CDR1 SNHLY, CDR2 FYNNEI. Trimming cost V 6 bases and J 9 bases, with 21 bases left between them. The CDR3 consists of 15 residues. The CDR3: CASREMGLGITPQHF. CDR3 nucleotides: TGTGCCAGCAGGGAGATGGGACTAGGGATCACGCCCCAGCATTTT.

This clonotype was seen at least ten times. The chain employs TRBV28 and TRBJ2-5; D is possibly TRBD1 or TRBD2 (5 bases each). Looked up from germline, CDR1 is MDHEN and CDR2 is SYDVKM. The CDR3 has 15 amino acids. V shed 9 bases and J shed 4 bases, with 21 bases lying between them. CDR3 DNA sequence: TGTGCCAGTCCACCGGGGCAGGGCTTTCCAGAGACCCAGTACTTC. Translation gives CASPPGQGFPETQYF.

This clonotype was seen a few times. The chain combines TRBV28 with TRBJ1-6; possible D gene TRBD1, 6 bases. The CDR3 covers 18 residues. Germline values: CDR1 MDHEN, CDR2 SYDVKM. Deletions cut 5 bases from V and 1 base from J, with 18 bases between. CDR3: CASSPPGHKSSYNSPLHF. The DNA of the CDR3 is TGTGCCAGCAGTCCACCGGGACACAAGAGTTCCTATAATTCACCCCTCCACTTT.

The gene calls are TRBV5-6 and TRBJ2-5; D is uncertain. Trimming pared 5 bases from V and 4 bases from J, leaving 24 bases between. The length of the CDR3 is 17 residues. Looked up from germline, CDR1 is SGHDT and CDR2 is YYEEEE. CDR3 sequence (DNA): TGTGCCAGCAGAGATAGTAGATCCGCTCCGACGAGAGAGACCCAGTACTTC. Protein product: CASRDSRSAPTRETQYF.

This clonotype has ten or more counts. The genes are TRBV12-3 or TRBV12-4 and TRBJ1-5; D is possibly TRBD1 (5 bases). CDR3 length equals 14 residues. The V end lost 7 bases, the J end lost 6 bases, and 16 bases lay between the germline ends. The chain's CDR3 is CASTLWGLSQPQHF. The CDR3 nucleotides are TGTGCCAGCACCCTTTGGGGGTTGAGTCAGCCCCAGCATTTT.

J is TRBJ1-6 and V is TRBV7-9, with D possibly being TRBD1 (5 bases). This CDR3 is 15 amino acids long. CDR1 and CDR2 from the germline V gene are SEHNR and FQNEAQ (reference sequence). The V end lost 1 base, the J end lost 13 bases, and 17 bases lay between the germline ends. The CDR3 reads CASSLEAGPQQPLHF. In nucleotides, the CDR3 is TGTGCCAGCAGCTTAGAGGCAGGGCCACAGCAGCCCCTCCACTTT.

This chain connects TRBV9 to TRBJ2-5, with 8 bases fitting TRBD1. The CDR3 runs 15 residues. V shed 6 bases, J shed 2 bases, and the junction held 9 bases outside the gene matches. In germline, CDR1 is SGDLS, CDR2 YYNGEE. Here the CDR3 reads CASNEFGDRQETQYF. The CDR3 DNA sequence: TGTGCCAGCAACGAGTTCGGGGACAGGCAAGAGACCCAGTACTTC.

This clonotype was detected ten times or more. This chain uses TRBV11-3 with TRBJ2-1; 14 nucleotides align to TRBD2. The CDR3 runs 20 residues. The junction had 10 bases not matched to a gene; V was cut back by 1 base and J by 2 bases. The germline V gene encodes CDR1 SGHNT and CDR2 YENEEA. The CDR3 DNA follows: TGTGCCAGCAGCTTAGGGCTCTCCGGGACTAGCGGGAGTCCCTACAATGAGCAGTTCTTC. It is translated as CASSLGLSGTSGSPYNEQFF.

This chain links TRBV24-1 with TRBJ2-2; 10 bases are shared with TRBD2. Trimming took 5 bases from V and 2 from J; bases not matched to a gene: 7. This CDR3 spans 17 amino acids. Germline V gene sequence: CDR1 KGHDR, CDR2 SFDVKD. For the CDR3, the DNA is TGTGCCACCAGTGTTCTAGCGGGGGACTCAAACACCGGGGAGCTGTTTTTT. Protein product: CATSVLAGDSNTGELFF.

This clonotype was detected a few times. The chain joins TRBV19 to TRBJ2-3, with D possibly TRBD1 on 6 matching bases. V was cut by 3 bases and J by 0 bases, with 10 bases left in between. The CDR3 loop spans 15 amino acids. Germline CDR1 is LNHDA and CDR2 is SQIVND (reference sequence). The DNA of the CDR3 is TGTGCCAGTAGTATTTTACAGGGCAGCACAGATACGCAGTATTTT. It codes for CASSILQGSTDTQYF.

This clonotype was counted ten times or more. The chain recombines TRBV27 with TRBJ2-7, with TRBD1 identical over 7 bases. CDR3 length: 15 residues. Unmatched junction bases numbered 9, after V lost 6 bases and J lost 1 base. The germline V gene encodes CDR1 MNHEY and CDR2 SMNVEV (reference sequence). The CDR3 loop is CASRGLGQFSYEQYF. CDR3 coding DNA: TGTGCCAGCAGAGGGTTGGGACAGTTTTCCTACGAGCAGTACTTC.

This clonotype came up many times. The chain recombines TRBV7-2 with TRBJ2-7; 10 nucleotides line up with TRBD2. Germline V lookup: CDR1 SGHTA, CDR2 FQGNSA. CDR3 length equals 15 residues. V dropped 2 bases and J dropped 6; count of bases not matched to a gene: 7. CDR3 region: CASSLFSLAGAEQYF. The DNA of the CDR3 is TGTGCCAGCAGCTTATTCTCCCTAGCGGGAGCCGAGCAGTACTTC.

This clonotype was seen a handful of times. The gene calls are TRBV2 and TRBJ2-1; the D is unclear. Deletions cut 4 bases from V and 6 bases from J, with 7 bases between. The CDR3 has 12 amino acids. Germline CDR1 SNHLY, CDR2 FYNNEI. CDR3 nucleotides: TGTGCCAGCAGTGTAATGTCCAATGAGCAGTTCTTC. It is translated as CASSVMSNEQFF.

The DNA of the CDR3 is TGCAGTGCTAGAGATGAAGGCAAGGGATCCTACGAGCAGTACTTC. This sequence encodes CSARDEGKGSYEQYF. V usage is TRBV20-1 and J usage is TRBJ2-7; D remains ambiguous. The CDR3 has 15 residues. Germline V gene sequence: CDR1 DFQATT, CDR2 SNEGSKA (reference sequence). Deletions cut 0 bases from V and 1 base from J, with 13 bases between.

At least ten counts were recorded for this clonotype. This chain links TRBV27 with TRBJ2-7, with D perhaps TRBD1 (5 bases). From germline, CDR1 is MNHEY and CDR2 SMNVEV (reference sequence). The length of the CDR3 is 17 residues. Trimming removed 5 bases from V and 1 base from J, with 21 bases in between. CDR3 region: CASSTSPFREASYEQYF. The DNA of the CDR3 is TGTGCCAGCAGTACCTCCCCTTTCAGGGAAGCGTCCTACGAGCAGTACTTC.

This clonotype was found many times. This chain joins TRBV4-1 and TRBJ1-5; TRBD1 might be the D (5 bases). The V gene lost 3 bases and the J gene lost 4 bases, with 13 bases spanning the gap. CDR3 length: 15 residues. CDR1 is MGHRA, CDR2 YSYEKL, per germline. The CDR3 coding sequence is TGCGCCAGCAGCCAGGGTCAGGGAGGTAATCAGCCCCAGCATTTT. Translated, it gives CASSQGQGGNQPQHF.

This clonotype came up many times. The chain employs TRBV28 and TRBJ1-1; D call uncertain. V lost 3 bases, J lost 6 bases, and 14 bases lay in between. Germline CDR1 and CDR2: MDHEN and SYDVKM. The CDR3 is 14 amino acids. The DNA of the CDR3 is TGTGCCAGCAGTTTCCCCCCGTATGGCGCTGAAGCTTTCTTT. Translated: CASSFPPYGAEAFF.

This clonotype has just a few counts. The chain recombines TRBV2 with TRBJ2-1; TRBD1 is a possible D gene (6 bases). The CDR3 consists of 18 residues. Germline CDR1 and CDR2: SNHLY and FYNNEI. With 3 bases removed from V and 5 bases from J, the gap between germline ends came to 23 bases. CDR3 nucleotide sequence: TGTGCCAGCAGTGAGAGGGGTTGGGGGCCCCTGTCGAACAATGAGCAGTTCTTC. Protein: CASSERGWGPLSNNEQFF.

This clonotype was detected a few times. The rearrangement links TRBV11-2 to TRBJ2-1; D may be TRBD2 (6 bases). The CDR3 totals 17 residues. CDR1 and CDR2 from the germline V gene are SGHAT and FQNNGV. V was cut by 5 bases and J by 5 bases, with 22 bases left in between. In nucleotides, the CDR3 is TGTGCCAGCAGCGACCGGGACTCCCTTCCTGGGCACAATGAGCAGTTCTTC. Translation gives CASSDRDSLPGHNEQFF.

This clonotype was seen many times. The chain recombines TRBV6-1 with TRBJ2-1; 7 positions agree with TRBD2. V lost 0 bases and J lost 3; bases outside the gene matches: 5. The CDR3 sequence is 16 residues long. Germline CDR1 and CDR2: MNHNS and SASEGT. Here the CDR3 DNA reads TGTGCCAGCAGTGAAGCGCCCCGGGACTACTACAATGAGCAGTTCTTC. Translated, it gives CASSEAPRDYYNEQFF.

CDR3 sequence (DNA): TGTGCCATCCTTCGGGACACAGTTTTTGCAACTAATGAAAAACTGTTTTTT. Protein product: CAILRDTVFATNEKLFF. This chain joins TRBV7-9 and TRBJ1-4, with a weak D call TRBD1 (6 bases). Germline CDR1 reads SEHNR; CDR2 reads FQNEAQ (reference sequence). The CDR3 spans 17 residues. Trimming took off 10 bases at V and 0 bases at J, with 21 bases between the two ends. The variable domain in full, with the rest retrieved from reference TRBV7-9 and TRBJ1-4, is DTGVSQNPRHKITKRGQNVTFRCDPISEHNRLYWYRQTLGQGPEFLTYFQNEAQLEKSRLLSDRFSAERPKGSFSTLEIQRTEQGDSAMYLCAILRDTVFATNEKLFFGSGTQLSVL.

This sequence joins TRBV3-1 and TRBJ1-2, with TRBD1 identical over 7 bases. Per the germline V gene, CDR1 is LGHDT and CDR2 is YNNKEL (reference sequence). V shed 1 base and J 4 bases; nucleotides not matched to a gene: 6. CDR3 length: 15 amino acids. The CDR3: CASSQGDSTIYGYTF. The CDR3, as DNA: TGTGCCAGCAGCCAAGGGGACAGTACTATCTATGGCTACACCTTC.

This clonotype was detected many times. The chain recombines TRBV10-1 with TRBJ2-5; 8 bases fit TRBD1. This CDR3 has 16 amino acids. V dropped 6 bases and J dropped 4; count of bases not matched to a gene: 13. Germline assignment: CDR1 WNHNN and CDR2 SYGVQD (reference sequence). The CDR3 DNA sequence: TGCGCCAGCAGCCCCCCGTGGACAGGGCTGATAGAGACCCAGTACTTC. As protein: CASSPPWTGLIETQYF.

CDR3 sequence: CASSSTGGTEQFF. In DNA form, the CDR3 reads TGTGCCAGCAGCTCCACAGGGGGAACTGAGCAGTTCTTC. The chain couples TRBV9 to TRBJ2-1; 8 nucleotides match TRBD1. Germline CDR1 reads SGDLS; CDR2 reads YYNGEE. The CDR3 runs to 13 residues. Trimming at V came to 4 bases and at J to 9 bases, leaving 6 bases not matched to a gene.

In its sample, this clonotype was seen a few times. The chain links TRBV7-2 to TRBJ2-5, with D possibly being TRBD1 (6 bases). Between the trimmed V and J ends, which lost 5 bases and 7 bases, there was a span of 17 bases. The CDR3 is made up of 14 amino acids. Germline values: CDR1 SGHTA, CDR2 FQGNSA. This CDR3 reads CASSPGQYPGTQYF. The CDR3 DNA follows: TGTGCCAGCAGCCCCGGACAGTACCCAGGGACCCAGTACTTC.

This clonotype was seen many times. The chain has TRBV6-1 and TRBJ2-2; 8 nucleotides line up with TRBD1. CDR1 is MNHNS, CDR2 SASEGT, per germline. The CDR3 has 15 amino acids. Trimming removed 5 bases from V and 7 bases from J; junction bases left unmatched: 9. In nucleotides, the CDR3 is TGTGCCAGCAGTTTCCGACAGGGGCTTCTCGGGGAGCTGTTTTTT. It codes for CASSFRQGLLGELFF.

This clonotype has just a few counts. V is TRBV20-1 and J is TRBJ2-5; weak D call: TRBD1 (5 bases). CDR1 and CDR2 (germline): DFQATT, SNEGSKA (reference sequence). This CDR3 spans 16 amino acids. Deletions cut 1 base from V and 2 bases from J, with 17 bases between. The CDR3 sequence is CSARGKGVPVQETQYF. The CDR3 DNA reads TGCAGTGCTAGAGGGAAAGGGGTCCCCGTACAAGAGACCCAGTACTTC.